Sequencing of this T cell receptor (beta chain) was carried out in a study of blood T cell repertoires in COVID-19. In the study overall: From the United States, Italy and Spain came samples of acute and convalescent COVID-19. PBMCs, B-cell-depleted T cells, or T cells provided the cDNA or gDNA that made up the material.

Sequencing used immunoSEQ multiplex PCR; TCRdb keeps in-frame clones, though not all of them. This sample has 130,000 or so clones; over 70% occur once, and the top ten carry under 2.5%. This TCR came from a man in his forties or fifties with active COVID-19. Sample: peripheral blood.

DNA of the CDR3: TGTGCCAGCAGCTTAGAAGGGACAGCCGGTTACAATGAGCAGTTCTTC. It yields the protein CASSLEGTAGYNEQFF. V is TRBV7-8 and J is TRBJ2-1; 7 bases line up with TRBD1. V shed 1 base, J shed 4 bases, and the junction held 7 bases outside the gene matches. Germline CDR1 and CDR2: SGHVS and FQNEAQ. This CDR3 is 16 amino acids long.